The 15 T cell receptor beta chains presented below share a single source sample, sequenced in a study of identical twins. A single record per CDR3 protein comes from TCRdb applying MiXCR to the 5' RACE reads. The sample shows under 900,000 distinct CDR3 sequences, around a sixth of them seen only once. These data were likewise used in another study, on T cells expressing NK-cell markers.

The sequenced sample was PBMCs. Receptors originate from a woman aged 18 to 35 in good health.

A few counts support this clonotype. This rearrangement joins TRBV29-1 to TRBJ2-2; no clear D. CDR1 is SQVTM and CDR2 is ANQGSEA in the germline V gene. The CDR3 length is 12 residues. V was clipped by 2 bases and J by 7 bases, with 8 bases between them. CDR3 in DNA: TGCAGCGTTGAAAGGGTAGGCGGGGAGCTGTTTTTT. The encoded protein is CSVERVGGELFF.

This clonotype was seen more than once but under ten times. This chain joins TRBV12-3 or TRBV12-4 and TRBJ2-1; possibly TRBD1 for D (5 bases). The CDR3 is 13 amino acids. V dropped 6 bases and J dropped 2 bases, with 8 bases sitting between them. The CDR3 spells CASSMDTYNEQFF. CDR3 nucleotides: TGTGCCAGCAGCATGGACACCTACAATGAGCAGTTCTTC.

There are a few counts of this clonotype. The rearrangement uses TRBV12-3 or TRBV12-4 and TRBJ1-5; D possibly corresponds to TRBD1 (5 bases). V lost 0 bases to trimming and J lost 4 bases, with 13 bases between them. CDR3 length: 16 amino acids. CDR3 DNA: TGTGCCAGCAGTTTAGCCCAGGGAGGTTGGAATCAGCCCCAGCATTTT. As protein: CASSLAQGGWNQPQHF.

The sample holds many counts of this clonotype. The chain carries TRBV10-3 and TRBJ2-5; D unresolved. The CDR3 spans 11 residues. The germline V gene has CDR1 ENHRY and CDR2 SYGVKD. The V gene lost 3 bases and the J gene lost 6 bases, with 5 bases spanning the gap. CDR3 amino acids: CAISDIQTQYF. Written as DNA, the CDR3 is TGTGCCATCAGTGACATACAGACCCAGTACTTC.

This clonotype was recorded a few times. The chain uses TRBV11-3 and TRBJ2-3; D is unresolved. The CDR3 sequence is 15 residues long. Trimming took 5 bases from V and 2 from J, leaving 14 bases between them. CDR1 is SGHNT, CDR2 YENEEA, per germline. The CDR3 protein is CASSLRPLITDTQYF. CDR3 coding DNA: TGTGCCAGCAGCCTACGTCCGCTGATCACAGATACGCAGTATTTT.

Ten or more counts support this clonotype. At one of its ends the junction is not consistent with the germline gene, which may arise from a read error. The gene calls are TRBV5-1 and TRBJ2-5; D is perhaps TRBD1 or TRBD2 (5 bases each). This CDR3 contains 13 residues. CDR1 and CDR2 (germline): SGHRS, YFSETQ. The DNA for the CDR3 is TGTGCCAGCAGCTTGGGGACGGGAGAGACCCAGTACTTC. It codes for CASSLGTGETQYF.

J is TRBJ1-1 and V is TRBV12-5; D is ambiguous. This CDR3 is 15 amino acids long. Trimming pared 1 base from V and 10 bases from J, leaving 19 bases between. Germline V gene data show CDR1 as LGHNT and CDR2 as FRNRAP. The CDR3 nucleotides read TGTGCTAGTGGTTTGGCGCGAACGGGGAATGGCGGAGCTTTCTTT. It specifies CASGLARTGNGGAFF.

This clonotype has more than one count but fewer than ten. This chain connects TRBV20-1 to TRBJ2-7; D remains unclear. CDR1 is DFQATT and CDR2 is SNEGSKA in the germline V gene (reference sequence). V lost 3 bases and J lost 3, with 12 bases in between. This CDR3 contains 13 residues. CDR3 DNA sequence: TGCAGTGCTAGCCCGGACCGATTCTACGAGCAGTACTTC. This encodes CSASPDRFYEQYF.

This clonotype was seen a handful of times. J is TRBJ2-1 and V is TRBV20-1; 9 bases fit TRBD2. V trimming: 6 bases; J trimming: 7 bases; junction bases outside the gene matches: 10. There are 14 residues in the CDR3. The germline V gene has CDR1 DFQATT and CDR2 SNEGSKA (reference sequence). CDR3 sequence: CSAHPLAGSNEQFF. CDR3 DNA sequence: TGCAGTGCCCACCCCCTAGCGGGATCGAATGAGCAGTTCTTC.

For the CDR3, the DNA is TGCAGCACTGGACAGGGATACGAGCAGTACTTC. It codes for CSTGQGYEQYF. The chain is built from TRBV29-1 and TRBJ2-7; TRBD1 aligns across 8 bases. Germline V CDR1 and CDR2: SQVTM, ANQGSEA. With 8 bases clipped from V and 4 bases from J, the junction kept 4 bases outside the gene matches. The CDR3 consists of 11 residues.

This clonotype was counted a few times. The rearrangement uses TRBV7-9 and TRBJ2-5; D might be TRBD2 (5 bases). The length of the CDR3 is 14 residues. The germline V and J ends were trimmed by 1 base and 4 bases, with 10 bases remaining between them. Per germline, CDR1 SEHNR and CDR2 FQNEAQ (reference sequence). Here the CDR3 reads CASSLDRGRETQYF. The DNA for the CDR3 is TGTGCCAGCAGCTTAGATCGGGGAAGAGAGACCCAGTACTTC.

The CDR3 DNA reads as TGTGCCAGCAGCGGGGTCATCACCGGGGAGCTGTTTTTT. This gives the protein CASSGVITGELFF. The gene calls are TRBV12-3 or TRBV12-4 and TRBJ2-2; D is possibly TRBD2 (5 bases). This CDR3 region has 13 residues. V lost 6 bases to trimming and J lost 4 bases, with 9 bases between them.

The CDR3 bases are TGTGCCAGCAAGGGCTCTGAAGCTTTCTTT. It yields the protein CASKGSEAFF. The V gene is TRBV2, the J gene TRBJ1-1; no firm D call. CDR1 is SNHLY and CDR2 is FYNNEI in the germline V gene. The CDR3 is 10 amino acids. V was pared by 7 bases and J by 6 bases, with 6 bases between.

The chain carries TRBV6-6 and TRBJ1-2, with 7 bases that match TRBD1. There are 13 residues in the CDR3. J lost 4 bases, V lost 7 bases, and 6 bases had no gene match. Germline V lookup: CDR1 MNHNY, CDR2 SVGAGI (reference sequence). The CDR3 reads CASTLDRFYGYTF. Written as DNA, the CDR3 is TGTGCCAGCACCCTGGACAGGTTCTATGGCTACACCTTC.

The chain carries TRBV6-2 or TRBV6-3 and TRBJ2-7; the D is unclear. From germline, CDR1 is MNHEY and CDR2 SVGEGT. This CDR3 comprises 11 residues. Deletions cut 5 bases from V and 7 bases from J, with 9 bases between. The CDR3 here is CASSKSWEQYF. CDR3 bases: TGTGCCAGCAGTAAGAGTTGGGAGCAGTACTTC.